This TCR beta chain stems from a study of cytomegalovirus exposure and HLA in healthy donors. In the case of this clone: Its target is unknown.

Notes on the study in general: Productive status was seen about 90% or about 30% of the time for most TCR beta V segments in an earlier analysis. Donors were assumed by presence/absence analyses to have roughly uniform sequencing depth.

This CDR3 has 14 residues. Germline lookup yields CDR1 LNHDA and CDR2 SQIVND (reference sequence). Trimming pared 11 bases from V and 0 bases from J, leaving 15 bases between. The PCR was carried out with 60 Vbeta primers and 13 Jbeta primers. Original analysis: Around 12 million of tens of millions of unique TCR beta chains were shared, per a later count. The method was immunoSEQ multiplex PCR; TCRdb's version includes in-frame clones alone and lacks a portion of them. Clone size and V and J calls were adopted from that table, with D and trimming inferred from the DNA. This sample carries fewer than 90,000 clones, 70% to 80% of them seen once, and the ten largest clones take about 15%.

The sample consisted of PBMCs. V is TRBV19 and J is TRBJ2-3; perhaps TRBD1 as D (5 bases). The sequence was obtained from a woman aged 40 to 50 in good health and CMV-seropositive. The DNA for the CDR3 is TGTGCCGAGGACAAAAACCCTAGCACAGATACGCAGTATTTT. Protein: CAEDKNPSTDTQYF.